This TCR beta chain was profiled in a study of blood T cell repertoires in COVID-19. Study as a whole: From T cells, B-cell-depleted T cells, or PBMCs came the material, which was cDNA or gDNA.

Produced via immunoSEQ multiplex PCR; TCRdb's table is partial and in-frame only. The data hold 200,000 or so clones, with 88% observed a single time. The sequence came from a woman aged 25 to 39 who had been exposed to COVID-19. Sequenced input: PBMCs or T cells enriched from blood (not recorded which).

The CDR3 coding sequence is TGTGCCAGCAGTGAAAGAGGGGCAGGGGCTCCATCCTCTGGGGCCAACGTCCTGACTTTC. It translates to CASSERGAGAPSSGANVLTF. The J gene is TRBJ2-6, the V gene TRBV2, with D perhaps TRBD1 (6 bases). The CDR3 loop spans 20 amino acids. The germline V gene encodes CDR1 SNHLY and CDR2 FYNNEI. The V end lost 2 bases, the J end lost 0 bases, and 20 bases lay between the germline ends.